The 6 T cell receptor beta chains below were found in one sample sequenced in a study of patients and donors after allogeneic stem cell transplantation. TCRdb independently ran MiXCR on the RT-PCR reads; one entry per CDR3 protein. The data show some 880,000 distinct CDR3 sequences, more than 15% seen once. Sequenced sample: blood, either unsorted or a sorted T cell fraction (not recorded which). All receptors come from a human donor who was either an allogeneic HSCT recipient or a stem cell or donor lymphocyte infusion donor (not recorded which). It is not recorded whose cells these are; they may come from a transplant donor.

Only a few counts were recorded for this clonotype. The rearrangement uses TRBV29-1 and TRBJ2-3, with D maybe TRBD1 (6 bases). The germline V gene encodes CDR1 SQVTM and CDR2 ANQGSEA. The V end was cut by 8 bases, the J end by 0 bases, with 24 bases between. This CDR3 has 17 residues. This CDR3 reads CSISLVRGEFSTDTQYF. The CDR3 DNA is TGCAGCATCTCCCTCGTCAGGGGCGAATTTAGCACAGATACGCAGTATTTT.

This sequence joins TRBV20-1 and TRBJ1-1; possibly TRBD1 for D (6 bases). Trimming stripped 2 bases from V and 2 bases from J, with 15 bases between. The germline V gene has CDR1 DFQATT and CDR2 SNEGSKA (reference sequence). The CDR3 consists of 15 residues. This chain's CDR3 is CSARPPDSRNTEAFF. The CDR3 DNA reads as TGCAGTGCTAGACCCCCGGACAGCCGAAACACTGAAGCTTTCTTT.

This clonotype was counted a single time. The rearrangement links TRBV7-7 to TRBJ2-5; 8 positions agree with TRBD1. This CDR3 is built from 15 residues. V dropped 5 bases and J dropped 3; count of bases not matched to a gene: 8. Per germline, CDR1 SSHAT and CDR2 FNYEAQ (reference sequence). CDR3 sequence reads: CASSAWTGSEETQYF. In nucleotides, the CDR3 is TGTGCCAGCAGCGCCTGGACAGGGTCGGAAGAGACCCAGTACTTC.

V usage is TRBV27 and J usage is TRBJ1-2; D is undetermined. This CDR3 region has 15 residues. Germline CDR1 is MNHEY and CDR2 is SMNVEV (reference sequence). Trimming stripped 0 bases from V and 6 bases from J, with 14 bases between. The CDR3 DNA reads as TGTGCCAGCAGTTTATCCGGGAGGGCCCTCGATGGCTACACCTTC. This translates into CASSLSGRALDGYTF.

This clonotype was seen a handful of times. The gene calls are TRBV20-1 and TRBJ1-1; maybe TRBD1 (6 bases). Germline CDR1 reads DFQATT; CDR2 reads SNEGSKA (reference sequence). V was shortened by 2 bases and J by 5 bases, with 18 bases between the two germline ends. CDR3 length: 15 residues. The CDR3 bases are TGCAGTGCTAGACAGGGGATTGGGCCCCGGACTGAAGCTTTCTTT. Translation: CSARQGIGPRTEAFF.

The genes are TRBV12-3 or TRBV12-4 and TRBJ2-3; no reliable D call. This CDR3 region has 14 residues. V lost 4 bases, J lost 4 bases, and 12 bases lay in between. CDR3 nucleotides: TGTGCCAGCAGTTCGGGTAGTGTGGCAGATACGCAGTATTTT. Its translation: CASSSGSVADTQYF.